The 19 T cell receptor beta chains below come from one sample, sequenced in a study of T cell changes during pregnancy in multiple sclerosis (dated by TCRdb to the late 2010s). Library creation used the immunoSEQ multiplex PCR assay. TCRdb holds this immuneACCESS table with in-frame rearrangements only. Some clones are missing; in checked studies, unresolved V genes explain under half, and the rest has no known cause. Across this sample there are some 36,000 clones, with about 90% seen only once. The top ten constitute around 0.7% of the sample. Material: CD4+ T cells from peripheral blood mononuclear cells, obtained in the second trimester of pregnancy. These receptors came from a female donor in good health, enrolled as a control in a pregnancy study.

This chain links TRBV20-1 with TRBJ2-5; D is ambiguous. The CDR3 spans 10 residues. The germline V and J ends were trimmed by 5 bases and 9 bases, with 10 bases remaining between them. CDR1 is DFQATT, CDR2 SNEGSKA, per germline (reference sequence). CDR3 in DNA: TGCAGTGCTTTGGGTGAGGCCCAGTACTTC. Its translation is CSALGEAQYF.

The CDR3 sequence is CASSVAGTGGNIQYF. CDR3 bases: TGTGCCAGCAGCGTAGCTGGGACAGGGGGAAACATTCAGTACTTC. J is TRBJ2-4 and V is TRBV9, with 11 bases lining up with TRBD1. CDR1 is SGDLS, CDR2 YYNGEE, per germline. With 0 bases clipped from V and 6 bases from J, the junction kept 2 bases outside the gene matches. The CDR3 spans 15 residues.

The chain has TRBV5-6 and TRBJ1-2, with D unclear. Trimming removed 3 bases at V and 6 bases at J, with 15 bases between. Germline-derived CDR1 and CDR2 are SGHDT and YYEEEE. This CDR3 region has 14 residues. The CDR3 DNA is TGTGCCAGCAGCTCGACGGGGAGAAAGAATGGCTACACCTTC. Translation gives CASSSTGRKNGYTF.

V usage is TRBV28 and J usage is TRBJ1-1, with D perhaps matching TRBD1 (5 bases). Trimming took 6 bases from V and 2 from J, leaving 16 bases between them. The CDR3 runs to 15 residues. Germline V lookup: CDR1 MDHEN, CDR2 SYDVKM. In nucleotides, the CDR3 is TGTGCCAGCAGAGTCCGATCGGGGGACAACACTGAAGCTTTCTTT. It yields the protein CASRVRSGDNTEAFF.

Regarding this clone: The junction and the germline gene differ at one end; a read error may be behind it. This chain links TRBV7-6 with TRBJ1-6, with 7 nucleotides matching TRBD1. The CDR3 length is 15 residues. Germline values: CDR1 SGHVS, CDR2 FNYEAQ. CDR3: CASSLGQPGDSPLRF. The CDR3 coding sequence is TGTGCCAGCAGCCTGGGACAGCCGGGGGATTCACCCCTCCGCTTT.

The genes are TRBV28 and TRBJ1-2; TRBD1 might be the D (6 bases). V was clipped by 4 bases and J by 3 bases, with 12 bases between them. Looked up from germline, CDR1 is MDHEN and CDR2 is SYDVKM. The CDR3 is made up of 14 amino acids. The CDR3 DNA follows: TGTGCCAGCAGTTCATCGGACAGCTACTATGGCTACACCTTC. It encodes CASSSSDSYYGYTF.

V gene TRBV9 combines with J gene TRBJ2-1, with a tentative D call TRBD1 (5 bases). CDR1 is SGDLS and CDR2 is YYNGEE in the germline V gene. Trimming left V 3 bases short and J 3 bases short, with 16 bases between. This CDR3 is built from 16 residues. The CDR3 loop reads CASSGGWSANYNEQFF. The CDR3 region has the DNA TGTGCCAGCAGCGGGGGCTGGAGCGCCAACTACAATGAGCAGTTCTTC. Complete variable domain (other parts from reference TRBV9 and TRBJ2-1): DSGVTQTPKHLITATGQRVTLRCSPRSGDLSVYWYQQSLDQGLQFLIQYYNGEERAKGNILERFSAQQFPDLHSELNLSSLELGDSALYFCASSGGWSANYNEQFFGPGTRLTVL.

The V call is TRBV18, the J call TRBJ1-4; D unresolved. The germline V and J ends were trimmed by 3 bases and 2 bases, with 7 bases remaining between them. The germline gives CDR1 KGHSH, CDR2 LQKENI. CDR3 length equals 14 residues. DNA for the CDR3: TGTGCCAGCTCACCGACTATGACTAATGAAAAACTGTTTTTT. Protein sequence: CASSPTMTNEKLFF.

CDR3 nucleotides: TGTGCCAGCAGTGAAAGGGGATCCGCCCTGGCCTACAATGAGCAGTTCTTC. It specifies CASSERGSALAYNEQFF. V usage is TRBV2 and J usage is TRBJ2-1; TRBD1 is a possible D gene (5 bases). The length of the CDR3 is 17 residues. The germline V gene has CDR1 SNHLY and CDR2 FYNNEI. The V gene lost 2 bases and the J gene lost 2 bases, with 16 bases spanning the gap.

The chain links TRBV11-3 to TRBJ2-3; 7 bases match TRBD1. V lost 5 bases, J lost 3 bases, and 5 bases stayed unmatched. The CDR3 has 14 residues. Looked up from germline, CDR1 is SGHNT and CDR2 is YENEEA. The CDR3 loop reads CASSRTGLTDTQYF. In DNA form, the CDR3 reads TGTGCCAGCAGCCGGACAGGATTGACAGATACGCAGTATTTT.

V usage is TRBV21-1 and J usage is TRBJ2-7; the DNA was not used to check the table's D call, TRBD2. TRBV21-1 is flagged as a pseudogene. The CDR3 loop spans 15 amino acids. The CDR3: CASTPPRGSPYEQYF. The CDR3 nucleotides are TGTGCCAGCACCCCCCCCCGCGGAAGTCCCTACGAGCAGTACTTC.

The chain couples TRBV2 to TRBJ1-2; 10 nucleotides agree with TRBD1. V shed 6 bases, J shed 8 bases, and the junction held 6 bases outside the gene matches. The CDR3 length is 13 residues. Per the germline V gene, CDR1 is SNHLY and CDR2 is FYNNEI. For the CDR3, the DNA is TGTGCCAGCAGGACGGGGACAGGGGTCGGCTACACCTTC. Protein product: CASRTGTGVGYTF.

The gene calls are TRBV30 and TRBJ2-7; 7 nucleotides align to TRBD1. This CDR3 is 12 amino acids long. Trimming cost V 3 bases and J 5 bases; bases outside gene matches: 4. The germline V gene encodes CDR1 GTSNPN and CDR2 SVGIG (reference sequence). The CDR3 DNA reads as TGTGCCTGGAGGTTAGGGGGCCACGAGCAGTACTTC. This translates into CAWRLGGHEQYF.

This clone was detected only once. V gene TRBV10-1 combines with J gene TRBJ1-1; D is uncertain. CDR3 length: 13 residues. The germline CDR1 and CDR2 sequences are WNHNN and SYGVQD (reference sequence). Trimming stripped 4 bases from V and 0 bases from J, with 6 bases between. The CDR3 reads CASSGVLNTEAFF. CDR3 DNA sequence: TGCGCCAGCAGTGGAGTTCTGAACACTGAAGCTTTCTTT.

The rearrangement joins TRBV6-6 to TRBJ1-2; 7 bases match TRBD1. In germline, CDR1 is MNHNY, CDR2 SVGAGI (reference sequence). The CDR3 spans 14 residues. Trimming cost V 5 bases and J 10 bases; bases outside gene matches: 13. The CDR3 loop reads CASSGLPGQPIYTF. In DNA form, the CDR3 reads TGTGCCAGCAGTGGGCTACCGGGACAGCCTATCTACACCTTC.

This clone has only a few counts. The chain has TRBV9 and TRBJ2-3, with a weak D call TRBD1 (5 bases). CDR3 length: 16 amino acids. V lost 4 bases and J 1 base, leaving 16 bases between the germline ends. CDR1 and CDR2 from the germline V gene are SGDLS and YYNGEE. DNA of the CDR3: TGTGCCAGCAGCTTCGGCGCGGTAGGGGGCACAGATACGCAGTATTTT. Its protein product is CASSFGAVGGTDTQYF.

The CDR3: CASSQGTGVSGYTF. The CDR3 coding sequence is TGCGCCAGCAGCCAAGGTACAGGGGTTTCTGGCTACACCTTC. The chain has TRBV4-1 and TRBJ1-2, with TRBD1 identical over 7 bases. Germline values: CDR1 MGHRA, CDR2 YSYEKL. After removal of 1 base from V and 7 bases from J, the junction contained 6 bases not matched to a gene. The CDR3 is made up of 14 amino acids.

This chain joins TRBV30 and TRBJ1-1, with 7 bases identical to TRBD1. CDR1 is GTSNPN, CDR2 SVGIG, per germline (reference sequence). The V gene end was trimmed by 3 bases and the J gene end by 7 bases; junction bases not matched to a gene: 8. The CDR3 extends over 13 amino acids. The CDR3 DNA follows: TGTGCCTGGAGGGGGGACAGCAAAAATGAAGCTTTCTTT. As protein: CAWRGDSKNEAFF.

This chain uses TRBV6-5 with TRBJ2-1, with TRBD2 identical over 12 bases. V dropped 6 bases and J dropped 9; count of bases not matched to a gene: 9. The CDR3 totals 15 residues. The germline CDR1 and CDR2 sequences are MNHEY and SVGAGI. As DNA, the CDR3 is TGTGCCAGCAGCAACCCGACTAGCGGGGGACTTGAGCAGTTCTTC. It encodes CASSNPTSGGLEQFF.